The sample holds a few counts of the clone carrying this T cell receptor beta chain. This specimen comes from a study of beta chain features in type 1 diabetes. Germline CDR1 is SEHNR and CDR2 is FQNEAQ (reference sequence). Unmatched junction bases numbered 7, after V lost 0 bases and J lost 7 bases. This CDR3 has 16 residues. Expressed TCRB transcripts were sequenced because the entire RNA isolate underwent reverse transcription. It was found that naive, central memory and regulatory T cell samples averaged around 3.6 million reads. The assay was immunoSEQ multiplex PCR, and TCRdb's table has in-frame clones only and misses some. The table has 150,000 or so clones, approximately 10% seen once.

The chain combines TRBV7-9 with TRBJ2-1; TRBD2 aligns across 9 bases. The sequenced sample was central memory CD4+ T cells from blood. This TCR came from a man younger than 35 in good health. CDR3 loop: CASSLAGTSLGNEQFF. The CDR3 DNA follows: TGTGCCAGCAGCTTAGCCGGGACTAGCCTTGGTAATGAGCAGTTCTTC.